This TCR beta chain came from a study of blood T cell repertoires in COVID-19. Study context: COVID-19 samples collected from the United States, Italy and Spain covered acute and convalescent phases.

Assay used: immunoSEQ multiplex PCR; TCRdb lists only in-frame clones, some missing. The table records 100,000 or so clones, approximately 90% of them present only once. Between the trimmed V and J ends, which lost 4 bases and 1 base, there was a span of 17 bases. Germline V gene sequence: CDR1 SGDLS, CDR2 YYNGEE. The CDR3 runs to 16 residues. The V gene is TRBV9, the J gene TRBJ1-1; D may be TRBD1 (5 bases). The specimen sequenced was peripheral blood. The TCR originated in a human donor with acute or convalescent COVID-19. The donor label of this sample is uncertain. Here the CDR3 reads CASSPNVGGTNTEAFF. The CDR3 coding sequence is TGTGCCAGCAGCCCGAACGTGGGGGGAACGAACACTGAAGCTTTCTTT. Together with reference TRBV9 and TRBJ1-1, the CDR3 gives the full variable domain: DSGVTQTPKHLITATGQRVTLRCSPRSGDLSVYWYQQSLDQGLQFLIQYYNGEERAKGNILERFSAQQFPDLHSELNLSSLELGDSALYFCASSPNVGGTNTEAFFGQGTRLTVV.